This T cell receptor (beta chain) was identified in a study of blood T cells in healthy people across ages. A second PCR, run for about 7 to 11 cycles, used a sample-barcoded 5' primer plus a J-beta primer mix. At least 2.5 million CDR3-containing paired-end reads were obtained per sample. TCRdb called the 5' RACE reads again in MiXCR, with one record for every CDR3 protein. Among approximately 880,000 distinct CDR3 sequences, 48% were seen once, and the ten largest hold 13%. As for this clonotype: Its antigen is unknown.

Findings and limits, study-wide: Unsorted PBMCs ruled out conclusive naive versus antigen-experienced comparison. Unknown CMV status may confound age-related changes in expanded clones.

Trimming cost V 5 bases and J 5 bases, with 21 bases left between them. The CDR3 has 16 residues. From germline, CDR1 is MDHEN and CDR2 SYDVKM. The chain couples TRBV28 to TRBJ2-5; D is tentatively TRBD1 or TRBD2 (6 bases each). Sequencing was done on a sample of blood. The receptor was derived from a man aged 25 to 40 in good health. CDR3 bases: TGTGCCAGCAGTCCATGGTGGGGGGCCGAGGTTGAGACCCAGTACTTC. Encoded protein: CASSPWWGAEVETQYF.